Below are 26 T cell receptor beta chains sequenced from a single sample in a study of OX40 agonist ivuxolimab in advanced cancers. The data were produced by immunoSEQ multiplex PCR, yet TCRdb's version contains in-frame clones alone and is incomplete. The table lists tens of thousands of clones, 90% to 95% of them singletons. Sequenced here: CD4+ or CD8+ T cells sorted from blood, sampled in a trial of the OX40 agonist ivuxolimab. These TCRs come from an adult with an advanced solid tumor such as melanoma, head and neck, liver or kidney cancer.

The chain recombines TRBV19 with TRBJ2-1; tentatively, D is TRBD1 (5 bases). Trimming removed 5 bases from V and 6 bases from J, with 11 bases in between. This CDR3 region has 13 residues. CDR1 LNHDA and CDR2 SQIVND come from the germline V gene (reference sequence). This CDR3 reads CASSLNQGNEQFF. In nucleotides, the CDR3 is TGTGCCAGTAGTTTAAACCAGGGCAATGAGCAGTTCTTC.

This clone was detected a few times. The rearrangement uses TRBV27 and TRBJ1-2; 7 bases fit TRBD1. The CDR3 loop spans 13 amino acids. Germline assignment: CDR1 MNHEY and CDR2 SMNVEV (reference sequence). Losses at the gene ends were 5 bases for V and 7 bases for J; bases not matched to a gene: 7. In nucleotides, the CDR3 is TGTGCCAGCAGTCCTCGGACAGGACTTGGCTACACCTTC. Translated, it gives CASSPRTGLGYTF.

This sequence joins TRBV5-4 and TRBJ2-1; TRBD1 matches 10 bases. With 6 bases clipped from V and 6 bases from J, the junction kept 3 bases outside the gene matches. CDR3 length: 13 residues. Germline loops: CDR1 SGHNT, CDR2 YYREEE (reference sequence). The CDR3 loop reads CASKDRGSNEQFF. DNA for the CDR3: TGTGCCAGCAAGGACAGGGGGAGCAATGAGCAGTTCTTC.

The rearrangement links TRBV28 to TRBJ1-1, with D tentatively TRBD1 (6 bases). Per germline, CDR1 MDHEN and CDR2 SYDVKM. V dropped 4 bases and J dropped 5 bases, with 14 bases sitting between them. This CDR3 has 14 residues. CDR3 loop: CASSWGGPGTEAFF. The CDR3 nucleotides are TGTGCCAGCAGTTGGGGGGGGCCGGGGACTGAAGCTTTCTTT.

The CDR3 here is CASSLDRWQGIEQYF. The CDR3 nucleotides are TGTGCCAGCAGCTTGGATCGGTGGCAGGGGATCGAGCAGTACTTC. The J gene is TRBJ2-7, the V gene TRBV5-4; perhaps TRBD1 as D (6 bases). With 0 bases removed from V and 6 bases from J, the gap between germline ends came to 16 bases. The CDR3 totals 15 residues. Germline lookup yields CDR1 SGHNT and CDR2 YYREEE (reference sequence).

The chain combines TRBV11-2 with TRBJ2-1; tentative D call: TRBD2 (6 bases). V lost 1 base and J lost 10, with 8 bases in between. Per the germline V gene, CDR1 is SGHAT and CDR2 is FQNNGV. This CDR3 has 12 residues. CDR3 DNA: TGTGCCAGCAGCTTAGGGGAGGAGGAGCAGTTCTTC. Residues: CASSLGEEEQFF.

This sequence joins TRBV28 and TRBJ2-5, with D possibly TRBD2 on 5 matching bases. Germline V lookup: CDR1 MDHEN, CDR2 SYDVKM. V was shortened by 2 bases and J by 4 bases, with 8 bases between the two germline ends. This CDR3 region has 13 residues. CDR3 sequence reads: CASSLLAPETQYF. In nucleotides, the CDR3 is TGTGCCAGCAGTTTACTAGCCCCAGAGACCCAGTACTTC. Full variable domain (rest looked up from reference TRBV28 and TRBJ2-5): DVKVTQSSRYLVKRTGEKVFLECVQDMDHENMFWYRQDPGLGLRLIYFSYDVKMKEKGDIPEGYSVSREKKERFSLILESASTNQTSMYLCASSLLAPETQYFGPGTRLLVL.

The chain links TRBV5-4 to TRBJ1-6, with a tentative D call TRBD1 (6 bases). Germline assignment: CDR1 SGHNT and CDR2 YYREEE (reference sequence). The V end was cut by 0 bases, the J end by 7 bases, with 14 bases between. The length of the CDR3 is 16 residues. CDR3 sequence: CASSLEGGLGNSPLHF. In nucleotides, the CDR3 is TGTGCCAGCAGCTTGGAGGGGGGACTGGGCAATTCACCCCTCCACTTT.

This clone has a single count. The rearrangement links TRBV4-2 to TRBJ2-3; 16 nucleotides agree with TRBD2. This CDR3 has 16 amino acids. Losses at the gene ends were 6 bases for V and 4 bases for J; bases not matched to a gene: 4. Germline-derived CDR1 and CDR2 are LGHNA and YNFKEQ. This CDR3 reads CASSPGLAGGPDTQYF. For the CDR3, the DNA is TGTGCCAGCAGTCCGGGACTAGCGGGGGGGCCAGATACGCAGTATTTT.

On this clone: This sample also contains other DNA sequences that code for the same CDR3. The chain joins TRBV28 to TRBJ1-5, with unresolved D. The length of the CDR3 is 13 residues. V was clipped by 6 bases and J by 0 bases, with 6 bases between them. From germline, CDR1 is MDHEN and CDR2 SYDVKM. The DNA of the CDR3 is TGTGCCAGCAGCCGGGATAGCAATCAGCCCCAGCATTTT. It yields the protein CASSRDSNQPQHF.

This chain links TRBV5-4 with TRBJ2-5; D remains ambiguous. Germline V CDR1 and CDR2: SGHNT, YYREEE (reference sequence). Trimming took off 0 bases at V and 5 bases at J, with 5 bases between the two ends. The CDR3 sequence is 12 residues long. CDR3 DNA: TGTGCCAGCAGCTTGGACGGGGAGACCCAGTACTTC. Translating gives CASSLDGETQYF. The full variable domain, completed using reference TRBV5-4 and TRBJ2-5, is ETGVTQSPTHLIKTRGQQVTLRCSSQSGHNTVSWYQQALGQGPQFIFQYYREEENGRGNFPPRFSGLQFPNYSSELNVNALELDDSALYLCASSLDGETQYFGPGTRLLVL.

The chain couples TRBV12-1 to TRBJ1-4. TRBV12-1 constitutes a pseudogene. CDR3 length equals 13 residues. In DNA form, the CDR3 reads TGTGCCAGCAGCCTTTTCTTGAATGAAAAACTGTTTTTT. It yields the protein CASSLFLNEKLFF.

The rearrangement uses TRBV11-2 and TRBJ2-3; 10 bases align to TRBD2. CDR3 size: 16 residues. Germline CDR1 reads SGHAT; CDR2 reads FQNNGV. After removal of 0 bases from V and 7 bases from J, the junction contained 7 bases not matched to a gene. The DNA of the CDR3 is TGTGCCAGCAGCTTAGAGATAGCGGGGGGTTCTAATACGCAGTATTTT. Its translation is CASSLEIAGGSNTQYF.

The sample holds one count of this clone. V is TRBV7-9 and J is TRBJ1-4; no reliable D call. The germline CDR1 and CDR2 sequences are SEHNR and FQNEAQ (reference sequence). Trimming took off 7 bases at V and 7 bases at J, with 16 bases between the two ends. This CDR3 contains 14 residues. The CDR3, as DNA: TGTGCCAGCACCGCGGCCCAGGCTTTTGAAAAACTGTTTTTT. This codes for CASTAAQAFEKLFF.

This clone came up a few times. This chain connects TRBV19 to TRBJ2-5; 7 positions match TRBD1. J was trimmed by 5 bases and V by 4 bases; bases with no gene match: 4. The CDR3 covers 13 residues. Looked up from germline, CDR1 is LNHDA and CDR2 is SQIVND (reference sequence). CDR3 bases: TGTGCCAGTAGTACCGGGACAGCTGAGACCCAGTACTTC. Its translation is CASSTGTAETQYF.

The genes are TRBV4-2 and TRBJ2-3; D unresolved. V dropped 7 bases and J dropped 6 bases, with 17 bases sitting between them. The CDR3 totals 14 residues. CDR1 is LGHNA and CDR2 is YNFKEQ in the germline V gene. The CDR3 coding sequence is TGTGCCAGCACGCCAGACCCGAGCGTGGATACGCAGTATTTT. The encoded protein is CASTPDPSVDTQYF.

The V call is TRBV15, the J call TRBJ2-7, with TRBD1 matching 7 bases. The CDR3 contains 15 residues. Germline CDR1 and CDR2: LNHNV and YYDKDF (reference sequence). V lost 3 bases, J lost 0 bases, and 5 bases stayed unmatched. Here the CDR3 reads CATSRDRPISYEQYF. The CDR3 nucleotides are TGTGCCACCAGCAGGGACAGGCCCATCTCCTACGAGCAGTACTTC.

The V and J genes are TRBV11-3 and TRBJ2-7; 7 nucleotides line up with TRBD1. The CDR3 consists of 14 residues. Germline assignment: CDR1 SGHNT and CDR2 YENEEA. Trimming cost V 5 bases and J 6 bases; bases outside gene matches: 10. CDR3 sequence reads: CASSSRGGNTEQYF. The DNA for the CDR3 is TGTGCCAGCAGCAGTAGAGGGGGCAACACCGAGCAGTACTTC.

CDR3 nucleotide sequence: TGTGCCAGCAGCTTAGCGACCCATGAGCAGTTCTTC. It codes for CASSLATHEQFF. The chain combines TRBV11-3 with TRBJ2-1; no reliable D call. Trimming left V 1 base short and J 8 bases short, with 6 bases between. CDR1 is SGHNT, CDR2 YENEEA, per germline. There are 12 residues in the CDR3. Complete variable domain (other parts from reference TRBV11-3 and TRBJ2-1): EAGVVQSPRYKIIEKKQPVAFWCNPISGHNTLYWYLQNLGQGPELLIRYENEEAVDDSQLPKDRFSAERLKGVDSTLKIQPAELGDSAVYLCASSLATHEQFFGPGTRLTVL.

The chain has TRBV7-9 and TRBJ2-7; 9 bases are shared with TRBD1. The CDR3 sequence is 14 residues long. Germline assignment: CDR1 SEHNR and CDR2 FQNEAQ (reference sequence). Losses at the gene ends were 5 bases for V and 2 bases for J; bases not matched to a gene: 4. As DNA, the CDR3 is TGTGCCAGCAGCCATCGGACAGGGGCCTACGAGCAGTACTTC. Translating it yields CASSHRTGAYEQYF.

The rearrangement joins TRBV9 to TRBJ2-1; maybe TRBD1 (5 bases). The CDR3 is 16 amino acids. The V gene's germline CDR1 is SGDLS and CDR2 YYNGEE. The V end lost 3 bases, the J end lost 9 bases, and 22 bases lay between the germline ends. CDR3 in DNA: TGTGCCAGCAGCGCCTACCCAGGGATTAGTGTCGGTGAGCAGTTCTTC. It specifies CASSAYPGISVGEQFF.

V gene TRBV6-5 combines with J gene TRBJ2-7; maybe TRBD2 (6 bases). The ends were cut back, 9 bases at V and 4 bases at J, with 22 bases in the middle. This CDR3 comprises 15 residues. Germline CDR1 MNHEY, CDR2 SVGAGI. In DNA form, the CDR3 reads TGTGCCAGTAACCCCGGGAGTCCGGCCCTTTACGAGCAGTACTTC. Translated, it gives CASNPGSPALYEQYF.

The chain links TRBV19 to TRBJ1-2, with D tentatively TRBD1 (6 bases). CDR3 length equals 13 residues. The germline V gene encodes CDR1 LNHDA and CDR2 SQIVND (reference sequence). V lost 7 bases and J 8 bases, leaving 17 bases between the germline ends. CDR3 protein: CASTKAGGWGYTF. For the CDR3, the DNA is TGTGCCAGTACCAAAGCTGGGGGCTGGGGCTACACCTTC.

The chain links TRBV7-9 to TRBJ1-2; TRBD1 is a possible D gene (5 bases). Germline values: CDR1 SEHNR, CDR2 FQNEAQ (reference sequence). This CDR3 contains 14 residues. V was trimmed by 1 base and J by 1 base, leaving 7 bases between them. CDR3 amino acids: CASSLGQSNYGYTF. The CDR3 DNA sequence: TGTGCCAGCAGCTTAGGACAGAGTAACTATGGCTACACCTTC.

The V call is TRBV29-1, the J call TRBJ1-1; 8 bases match TRBD1. Looked up from germline, CDR1 is SQVTM and CDR2 is ANQGSEA. CDR3 length: 12 residues. V lost 6 bases to trimming and J lost 1 base; unmatched junction nucleotides: 1. In nucleotides, the CDR3 is TGCAGCGTCGGACAGGGGAACACTGAAGCTTTCTTT. Protein product: CSVGQGNTEAFF.

The chain combines TRBV7-9 with TRBJ2-7; D tentatively fits TRBD1 or TRBD2 (6 bases each). The CDR3 extends over 12 amino acids. Germline CDR1 is SEHNR and CDR2 is FQNEAQ (reference sequence). The V end lost 2 bases, the J end lost 6 bases, and 8 bases lay between the germline ends. CDR3 sequence reads: CASSLRGVEQYF. The CDR3 DNA reads TGTGCCAGCAGCTTAAGGGGGGTCGAGCAGTACTTC.